A selection of T cell receptor beta chains follows, all from one sample in a study of lymphopenia after photon versus proton radiotherapy. TCRdb's table, derived via immunoSEQ multiplex PCR, lists solely in-frame clones and lacks some. The top ten clones hold roughly 10% of a sample with some 6,100 clones, just over 90% of them seen once. The sequencing used peripheral blood, collected from a patient treated with photon-based radiotherapy. The receptors shown here come from a man between 60 and 75 years old with cholangiocarcinoma. The CDR3 runs from the conserved cysteine through the conserved F or W. D genes are given only for firm matches. Size is stated for part of the rows, as once, few or many counts, or as a class when the clone is expanded.

clone_size,d_call,j_call,v_call,cdr3_aa,cdr3_nt
.,.,TRBJ2-1,TRBV29-1,CSVGLQTTYEQFF,TGCAGCGTTGGGCTCCAGACTACCTATGAGCAGTTCTTC
few,.,TRBJ1-1,TRBV11-1,CASSLDVRRRWNTEAFF,TGTGCCAGCAGCTTAGATGTACGCAGAAGGTGGAACACTGAAGCTTTCTTT
once,.,TRBJ1-2,TRBV5-1,CASSFEGVDGYTF,TGCGCCAGCAGCTTTGAGGGTGTGGATGGCTACACCTTC
.,.,TRBJ1-6,TRBV5-4,CASSLDRGNSPLHF,TGTGCCAGCAGCTTGGATCGGGGTAATTCACCCCTCCACTTT
once,TRBD1,TRBJ2-3,TRBV5-6,CASTRDRGSTDTQYF,TGTGCCAGCACGAGGGACAGGGGCAGCACAGATACGCAGTATTTT
.,TRBD1,TRBJ1-2,TRBV11-1,CASSSGTGSYYGYTF,TGTGCCAGCAGCTCGGGGACAGGTTCCTACTATGGCTACACCTTC
.,.,TRBJ2-5,TRBV5-1,CASSLGQLIRETQYF,TGCGCCAGCAGCTTGGGGCAGCTAATCCGGGAGACCCAGTACTTC
.,.,TRBJ2-5,TRBV7-2,CASSLAVGPGQETQYF,TGTGCCAGCAGCTTAGCTGTGGGACCAGGCCAAGAGACCCAGTACTTC
once,TRBD2,TRBJ2-1,TRBV5-6,CASSSTRGLAGYNEQFF,TGTGCCAGCAGCTCGACCCGGGGACTAGCGGGTTACAATGAGCAGTTCTTC
.,TRBD2,TRBJ2-1,TRBV12-5,CASGWTSGRTYNEQFF,TGTGCTAGTGGTTGGACTAGCGGGAGGACCTACAATGAGCAGTTCTTC
.,TRBD1,TRBJ2-4,TRBV19,CASSSAGTALTLAKNIQYF,TGTGCCAGTAGTTCAGCCGGGACAGCCCTAACACTAGCCAAAAACATTCAGTACTTC
.,.,TRBJ2-5,TRBV28,CASSFGGTQYF,TGTGCCAGCAGCTTTGGGGGGACCCAGTACTTC
.,TRBD1,TRBJ2-1,TRBV29-1,CSVGTGGKSYNEQFF,TGCAGCGTTGGGACAGGGGGGAAATCCTACAATGAGCAGTTCTTC
.,TRBD2,TRBJ2-1,TRBV28,CASSLPLAGWAEGAYNEQFF,TGTGCCAGCAGTTTACCCCTAGCGGGTTGGGCGGAGGGCGCCTACAATGAGCAGTTCTTC
few,.,TRBJ2-3,TRBV7-9,CASSVTGFNTDTQYF,TGTGCCAGCAGCGTAACAGGGTTCAACACAGATACGCAGTATTTT
.,.,TRBJ1-6,TRBV6-4,CASRREVGNSPLHF,TGTGCCAGTCGTAGGGAGGTTGGTAATTCACCCCTCCACTTT
.,.,TRBJ2-7,TRBV28,CASSPPAQAFSYEQYF,TGTGCCAGCAGTCCACCCGCACAGGCGTTCTCCTACGAGCAGTACTTC
.,TRBD1,TRBJ2-4,TRBV2,CASSVEDRAANIQYF,TGTGCCAGCAGTGTGGAGGACAGGGCTGCAAACATTCAGTACTTC
.,.,TRBJ1-4,TRBV2,CASSEGGQENEKLFF,TGTGCCAGCAGTGAAGGGGGACAAGAGAATGAAAAACTGTTTTTT
.,.,TRBJ1-3,TRBV10-3,CAMKDRGNTIYF,TGTGCCATGAAGGACAGAGGAAACACCATATATTTT
.,TRBD2,TRBJ2-7,TRBV29-1,CSVSGTRVEEQYF,TGCAGCGTTTCCGGGACTAGGGTTGAAGAGCAGTACTTC
.,.,TRBJ2-5,TRBV5-6,CASSLVGLGGETQYF,TGTGCCAGCAGCTTGGTAGGGCTAGGCGGGGAGACCCAGTACTTC
.,.,TRBJ1-5,TRBV15,CATSLGGAIDQPQHF,TGTGCCACCAGCCTTGGGGGGGCGATTGATCAGCCCCAGCATTTT
.,.,TRBJ2-5,TRBV28,CASSPPWAPGETQYF,TGTGCCAGCAGTCCCCCGTGGGCTCCGGGAGAGACCCAGTACTTC
once,.,TRBJ2-5,TRBV11-3,CASSRRDIQETQYF,TGTGCCAGCAGCCGCCGGGACATCCAAGAGACCCAGTACTTC
large,TRBD1,TRBJ2-2,TRBV6-5,CASSRQGRDTGELFF,TGTGCCAGCAGTCGACAGGGCAGGGACACCGGGGAGCTGTTTTTT
.,.,TRBJ2-1,TRBV9,CASSVGGSEQFF,TGTGCCAGCAGCGTCGGCGGAAGTGAGCAGTTCTTC
.,TRBD1,TRBJ2-3,TRBV5-4,CASNHPGTVTDTQYF,TGTGCCAGCAACCATCCAGGGACAGTCACAGATACGCAGTATTTT